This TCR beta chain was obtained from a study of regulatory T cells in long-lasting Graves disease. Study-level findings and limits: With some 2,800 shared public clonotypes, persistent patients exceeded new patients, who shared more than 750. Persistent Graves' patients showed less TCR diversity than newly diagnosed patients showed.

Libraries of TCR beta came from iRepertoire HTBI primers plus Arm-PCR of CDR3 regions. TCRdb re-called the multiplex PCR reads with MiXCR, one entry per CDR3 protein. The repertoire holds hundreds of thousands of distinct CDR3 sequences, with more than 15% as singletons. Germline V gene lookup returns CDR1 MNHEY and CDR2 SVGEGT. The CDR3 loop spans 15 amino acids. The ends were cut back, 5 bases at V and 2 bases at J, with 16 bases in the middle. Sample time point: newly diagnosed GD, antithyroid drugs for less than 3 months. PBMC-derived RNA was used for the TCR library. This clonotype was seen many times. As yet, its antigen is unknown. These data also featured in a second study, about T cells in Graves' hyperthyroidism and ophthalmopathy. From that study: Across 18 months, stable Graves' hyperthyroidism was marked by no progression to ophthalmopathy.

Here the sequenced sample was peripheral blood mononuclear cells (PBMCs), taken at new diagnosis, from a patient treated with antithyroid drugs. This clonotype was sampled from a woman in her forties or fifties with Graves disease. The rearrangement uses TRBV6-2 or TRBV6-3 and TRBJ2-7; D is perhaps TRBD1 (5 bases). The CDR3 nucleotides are TGTGCCAGCAGTGATTATGGGGCAGGACCCTACGAGCAGTACTTC. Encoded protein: CASSDYGAGPYEQYF.